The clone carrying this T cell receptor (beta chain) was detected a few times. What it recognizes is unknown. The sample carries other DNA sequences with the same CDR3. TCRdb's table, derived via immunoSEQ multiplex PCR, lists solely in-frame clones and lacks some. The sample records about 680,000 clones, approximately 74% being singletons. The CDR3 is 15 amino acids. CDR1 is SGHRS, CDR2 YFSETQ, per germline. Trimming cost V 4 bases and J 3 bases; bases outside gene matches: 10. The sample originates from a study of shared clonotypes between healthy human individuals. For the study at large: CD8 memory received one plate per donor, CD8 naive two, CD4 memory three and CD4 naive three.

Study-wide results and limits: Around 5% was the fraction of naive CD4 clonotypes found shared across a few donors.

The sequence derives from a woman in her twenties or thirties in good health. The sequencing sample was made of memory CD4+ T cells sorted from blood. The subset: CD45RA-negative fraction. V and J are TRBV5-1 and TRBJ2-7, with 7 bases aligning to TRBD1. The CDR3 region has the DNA TGCGCCAGCAGCGATAGGACAGGCCCACTCTACGAGCAGTACTTC. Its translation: CASSDRTGPLYEQYF.